Below, 9 T cell receptor beta chains from the same sample are listed, as sequenced in a study. TCRdb independently ran MiXCR on the RT-PCR reads; one entry per CDR3 protein. The table shows around 1,300 distinct CDR3 sequences, with about a third occurring only once. Sequencing was performed on memory CD4+ T cells from salivary gland. All receptors come from a female donor with primary Sjogren's syndrome.

By sample fraction, this clonotype is large. The chain is built from TRBV7-2 and TRBJ2-1; no reliable D call. This CDR3 is built from 14 residues. CDR1 and CDR2 from the germline V gene are SGHTA and FQGNSA. The V and J ends lost 1 base and 9 bases respectively, with 13 bases between them. The CDR3 sequence: CASSLDRSIAEQFF. CDR3 in DNA: TGTGCCAGCAGCTTAGACCGGTCGATAGCTGAGCAGTTCTTC.

Judged by abundance, this clonotype is medium-sized (0.01 to 0.1%). CDR3 in amino acids: CSVVKSGTVNTEAFF. The CDR3 region has the DNA TGCAGCGTTGTAAAAAGCGGGACAGTGAACACTGAAGCTTTCTTT. This sequence joins TRBV29-1 and TRBJ1-1, with 7 bases matching TRBD1. The CDR3 has 15 amino acids. The V gene's germline CDR1 is SQVTM and CDR2 ANQGSEA. V lost 4 bases and J lost 0; bases outside the gene matches: 8.

This clonotype is judged medium-sized (0.01 to 0.1%). This rearrangement joins TRBV3-1 to TRBJ2-1, with TRBD1 matching over 12 bases. CDR3 length: 16 residues. V lost 2 bases, J lost 9 bases, and 8 bases stayed unmatched. Germline assignment: CDR1 LGHDT and CDR2 YNNKEL (reference sequence). The CDR3 sequence: CASSQPTGQGAGEQFF. Written as DNA, the CDR3 is TGTGCCAGCAGCCAACCAACGGGACAGGGGGCAGGTGAGCAGTTCTTC.

Only one count was recorded for this clonotype. The rearrangement links TRBV5-5 to TRBJ2-5; 12 bases align to TRBD2. Germline lookup yields CDR1 SGHKS and CDR2 YYEKEE (reference sequence). The CDR3 contains 15 residues. Trimming took 4 bases from V and 5 from J; bases not matched to a gene: 6. The CDR3 protein is CASSPITSGGETQYF. Here the CDR3 DNA reads TGTGCCAGCAGCCCCATAACTAGCGGGGGGGAGACCCAGTACTTC.

In its sample, this clonotype is large. The chain carries TRBV6-4 and TRBJ1-5; D is unresolved. The CDR3 has 13 amino acids. Per germline, CDR1 MRHNA and CDR2 SNTAGT. Trimming stripped 4 bases from V and 5 bases from J, with 9 bases between. The CDR3 nucleotides are TGTGCCAGCAGTGGGCCGCAACATCAGCCCCAGCATTTT. This sequence encodes CASSGPQHQPQHF.

This clonotype is labeled as medium-sized. The chain links TRBV2 to TRBJ1-1; D not certain. Germline assignment: CDR1 SNHLY and CDR2 FYNNEI. Between the trimmed V and J ends, which lost 6 bases and 1 base, there was a span of 9 bases. The CDR3 has 13 residues. The CDR3 is CASRDQPNTEAFF. For the CDR3, the DNA is TGTGCCAGCAGGGACCAGCCGAACACTGAAGCTTTCTTT. Full variable domain (outside the CDR3, taken from reference TRBV2 and TRBJ1-1): EPEVTQTPSHQVTQMGQEVILRCVPISNHLYFYWYRQILGQKVEFLVSFYNNEISEKSEIFDDQFSVERPDGSNFTLKIRSTKLEDSAMYFCASRDQPNTEAFFGQGTRLTVV.

The rearrangement links TRBV12-3 or TRBV12-4 to TRBJ2-3; TRBD2 agrees at 9 bases. The CDR3 sequence is 13 residues long. Trimming at V came to 4 bases and at J to 8 bases, leaving 4 bases not matched to a gene. The CDR3, as DNA: TGTGCCAGCAGTTGGCGGGAGGGTGGTACGCAGTATTTT. It is translated as CASSWREGGTQYF.

This clonotype is medium-sized within its sample. V gene TRBV5-1 combines with J gene TRBJ2-1; D is perhaps TRBD1 (5 bases). Deletions cut 0 bases from V and 0 bases from J, with 10 bases between. CDR3 size: 16 residues. Germline V gives CDR1 SGHRS, CDR2 YFSETQ. The CDR3 region is CASSLEGSSSYNEQFF. The CDR3 nucleotides read TGCGCCAGCAGCTTGGAGGGGTCTAGCTCCTACAATGAGCAGTTCTTC.

This clonotype has just a few counts. The genes are TRBV12-3 or TRBV12-4 and TRBJ2-7; tentatively, D is TRBD2 (6 bases). V was clipped by 4 bases and J by 7 bases, with 14 bases between them. There are 13 residues in the CDR3. CDR3 amino acids: CASSSGGAGEQYF. Here the CDR3 DNA reads TGTGCCAGCAGTTCCGGCGGGGCTGGAGAGCAGTACTTC.